The rows below give T cell receptor beta chains drawn from one sample of a study of cytomegalovirus exposure and HLA in healthy donors. The repertoire was sequenced with immunoSEQ multiplex PCR; TCRdb's copy has only in-frame clones and lacks some. In the table there are 95,000 to 150,000 clones, around four fifths of which are singletons. The sample was PBMCs. The receptors were gathered from a woman aged 35 to 49 in good health and CMV-seronegative. CDR3s include the opening cysteine and the closing phenylalanine or tryptophan. A D gene is named only where the DNA matches it firmly. Where a row states a size, it is once, few, many or the class of an expanded clone; other rows omit it.

v_gene	j_gene	abundance	d_gene	CDR3nt	CDR3aa
TRBV7-6	TRBJ2-5	-	TRBD2	TGTGCCAGCAGCTTAATGGGGTACGGGGGGGCAAACCAAGAGACCCAGTACTTC	CASSLMGYGGANQETQYF
TRBV27	TRBJ2-1	-	TRBD2	TGTGCCAGCAGCTATAGGTGGCTAGCGGGAGCCGATGAGCAGTTCTTC	CASSYRWLAGADEQFF
TRBV30	TRBJ2-3	once	-	TGTGCCTGGAGCGCCCCCAGGGGCTTCACAGATACGCAGTATTTT	CAWSAPRGFTDTQYF
TRBV6-1	TRBJ2-7	-	-	TGTGCCAGCAGTTCGACTGACTACGAGCAGTACTTC	CASSSTDYEQYF
TRBV7-2	TRBJ1-6	-	-	TGTGCCAGCAGCTTCCGAGGGTCCGGTTCACCCCTCCACTTT	CASSFRGSGSPLHF
TRBV30	TRBJ1-5	-	-	TGTGCCTGGAGTGTTGACTTTCAGCCCCAGCATTTT	CAWSVDFQPQHF
TRBV6-4	TRBJ1-1	-	-	TGTGCCAGCAGGCTTACGGACAGTTACACTGAAGCTTTCTTT	CASRLTDSYTEAFF
TRBV7-3	TRBJ2-1	few	TRBD2	TGTGCCAGCAGCTTAAACCCCGGACTAGCTAATGAGCAGTTCTTC	CASSLNPGLANEQFF
TRBV6-6	TRBJ2-3	few	TRBD1	TGTGCCAGCAGGGGGACAGGGGGGAGTAGGACAGATACGCAGTATTTT	CASRGTGGSRTDTQYF
TRBV15	TRBJ1-5	few	TRBD1	TGTGCCACCTCCGGGACAGGGGGGATTCAGCCCCAGCATTTT	CATSGTGGIQPQHF
TRBV6-1	TRBJ2-7	-	TRBD2	TGTGCCAGCAGTGGAGGGACTATTTACGAGCAGTACTTC	CASSGGTIYEQYF
TRBV9	TRBJ2-1	few	TRBD1	TGTGCCAGCAGCGTAAGTGGGACAGGGTACAATGAGCAGTTCTTC	CASSVSGTGYNEQFF
TRBV5-4	TRBJ1-2	few	TRBD1	TGTGCCAGCAGCTCTCCCGGGACAGGCTATGGCTACACCTTC	CASSSPGTGYGYTF
TRBV11-2	TRBJ2-7	-	-	TGTGCCAGCAGCTTAGATCGGGGATTTTTCTACGAGCAGTACTTC	CASSLDRGFFYEQYF
TRBV7-3	TRBJ1-1	-	-	TGTGCCAGCAGCAAGGGACATCAGAACACTGAAGCTTTCTTT	CASSKGHQNTEAFF
TRBV9	TRBJ2-5	few	TRBD2	TGTGCCAGCAGCGTCGGCGGGAGAGAGACCCAGTACTTC	CASSVGGRETQYF
TRBV27	TRBJ2-7	few	-	TGTGCCAGCAGCCAACGGGGTTCCTACGAGCAGTACTTC	CASSQRGSYEQYF
TRBV5-4	TRBJ1-2	-	-	TGTGCCAGCAGCTTAGGGGGTTTCAACTATGGCTACACCTTC	CASSLGGFNYGYTF
TRBV27	TRBJ2-2	-	TRBD2	TGTGCCAGCAGTTTAAGCGGGAGGGCCGGGGGCGGGGAACTGTTTTTT	CASSLSGRAGGGELFF
TRBV10-1	TRBJ1-5	once	-	TGCGCCAGCAGTGCCTACGACCGAAGCCGGGACTATAGCAATCAGCCCCAGCATTTT	CASSAYDRSRDYSNQPQHF
TRBV11-1	TRBJ2-5	-	-	TGTGCCAGCAGCTTAGCCCCGTTAGAGACCCAGTACTTC	CASSLAPLETQYF
TRBV7-8	TRBJ2-3	-	TRBD1	TGTGCCAGCAGCCCGGGACAGGAGAGCACAGATACGCAGTATTTT	CASSPGQESTDTQYF
TRBV5-6	TRBJ1-4	-	TRBD1	TGTGCCAGCAGCTTGAACTTTTACAGGGGAAATGAAAAACTGTTTTTT	CASSLNFYRGNEKLFF
TRBV6-6	TRBJ1-1	-	-	TGTGCCAGCAGTCTCCGCCGGGGTGAAGCTTTCTTT	CASSLRRGEAFF
TRBV19	TRBJ1-1	few	-	TGTGCCAGTAATTCGATCCTCCAGGGTGAAGCTTTCTTT	CASNSILQGEAFF
TRBV25-1	TRBJ2-1	-	-	TGTGCCAGCAGTGTGGGGCAGGGCAATGAGCAGTTCTTC	CASSVGQGNEQFF
TRBV10-3	TRBJ2-1	-	TRBD2	TGTGCCATCAGTGAGCCTTCTAGCGGGGCTAGCTCCTACAATGAGCAGTTCTTC	CAISEPSSGASSYNEQFF
TRBV5-4	TRBJ1-2	-	TRBD1	TGTGCCAGCAGCCGTACAGGGGGCGGATATGGCTACACCTTC	CASSRTGGGYGYTF
TRBV27	TRBJ1-3	-	-	TGTGCCAGCAGTTCAGGGTCTGGAAACACCATATATTTT	CASSSGSGNTIYF
TRBV7-9	TRBJ2-6	-	-	TGTGCCAGCAGCTTAGTTGCAGGGGCCTCTGGGGCCAACGTCCTGACTTTC	CASSLVAGASGANVLTF
TRBV6-5	TRBJ2-7	-	-	TGTGCCAGCCTTGGCGGGTCTTACGAGCAGTACTTC	CASLGGSYEQYF
TRBV7-7	TRBJ2-2	-	-	TGTGCTAGCAGCCGGGAGTTAGGGGACACCGGGGAGCTGTTTTTT	CASSRELGDTGELFF
TRBV5-1	TRBJ2-7	few	TRBD1	TGCGCCAGCAGCCGGGATCCGACAGGGGACGAGCAGTACTTC	CASSRDPTGDEQYF
TRBV19	TRBJ2-1	-	TRBD2	TGTGCCAGCTCCGGGACTAGTCTAAATGAGCAGTTCTTC	CASSGTSLNEQFF
TRBV11-2	TRBJ1-5	once	-	TGTGCCAGCAGCTCGGCCACCGGAGTCCTAGCCCGCAATCAGCCCCAGCATTTT	CASSSATGVLARNQPQHF
TRBV9	TRBJ1-1	-	-	TGTGCCAGCAGCGTAGACCAGGGGAACACTGAAGCTTTCTTT	CASSVDQGNTEAFF
TRBV6-6	TRBJ1-2	-	TRBD1	TGTGCCAGCAGATTGGACAGGGAGGACTATGGCTACACCTTC	CASRLDREDYGYTF
TRBV4-3	TRBJ1-6	-	-	TGCGCCAGCAGCCAAGACAGGGGAGTAAATTCACCCCTCCACTTT	CASSQDRGVNSPLHF
TRBV4-2	TRBJ1-5	-	TRBD1	TGTGCCAGCAGCGGGACAGCCGATCTGAGCAATCAGCCCCAGCATTTT	CASSGTADLSNQPQHF
TRBV5-1	TRBJ2-7	-	TRBD2	TGCGCCAGCAGCCCCGACAGTCCGGGGGGGGAGCAGTACTTC	CASSPDSPGGEQYF
TRBV7-2	TRBJ2-7	-	TRBD1	TGTGCCAGCAGCTCAGGGACAGCCCGCTACGAGCAGTACTTC	CASSSGTARYEQYF
TRBV7-3	TRBJ2-5	-	TRBD2	TGTGCCAGCAGCCCGGGGGGGGGTTCACCGGAGACCCAGTACTTC	CASSPGGGSPETQYF
TRBV19	TRBJ1-5	-	-	TGTGCCAGTAGTATTCTCCCCTCCGGCCAAGGCGGGGGCAATCAGCCCCAGCATTTT	CASSILPSGQGGGNQPQHF
TRBV7-2	TRBJ2-2	-	-	TGTGCCAGCAGCTTAGCGCGGGGCGGCTACACCGGGGAGCTGTTTTTT	CASSLARGGYTGELFF
TRBV6-4	TRBJ1-1	-	-	TGTGCCAGCAGTGCAATGGACGGGGGGAACACTGAAGCTTTCTTT	CASSAMDGGNTEAFF
TRBV28	TRBJ2-1	-	TRBD2	TGTGCCAGCAGCCCCCTAGCGGGAGGTTGGTACAATGAGCAGTTCTTC	CASSPLAGGWYNEQFF